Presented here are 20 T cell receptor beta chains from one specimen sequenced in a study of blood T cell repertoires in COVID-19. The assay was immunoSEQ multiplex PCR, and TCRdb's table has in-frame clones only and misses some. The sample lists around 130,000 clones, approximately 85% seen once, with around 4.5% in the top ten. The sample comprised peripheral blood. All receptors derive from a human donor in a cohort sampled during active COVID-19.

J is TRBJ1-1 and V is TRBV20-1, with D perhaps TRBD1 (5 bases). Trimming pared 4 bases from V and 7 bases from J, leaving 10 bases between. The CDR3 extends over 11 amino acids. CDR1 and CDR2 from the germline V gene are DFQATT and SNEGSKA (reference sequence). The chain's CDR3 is CSATGIGEAFF. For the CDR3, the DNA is TGCAGTGCTACAGGGATCGGTGAAGCTTTCTTT.

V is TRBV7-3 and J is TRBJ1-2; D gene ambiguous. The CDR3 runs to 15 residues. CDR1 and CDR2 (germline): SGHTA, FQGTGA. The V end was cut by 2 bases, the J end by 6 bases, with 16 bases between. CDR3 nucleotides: TGTGCCAGCAGCTTAGGCGGAAATGGCGGGGATGGCTACACCTTC. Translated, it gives CASSLGGNGGDGYTF.

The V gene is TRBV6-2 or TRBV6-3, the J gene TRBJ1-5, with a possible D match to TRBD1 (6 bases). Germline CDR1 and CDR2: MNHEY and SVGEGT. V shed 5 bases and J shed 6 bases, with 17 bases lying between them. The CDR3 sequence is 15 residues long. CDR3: CASSPERGGSQPQHF. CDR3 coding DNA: TGTGCCAGCAGTCCAGAAAGGGGGGGATCTCAGCCCCAGCATTTT.

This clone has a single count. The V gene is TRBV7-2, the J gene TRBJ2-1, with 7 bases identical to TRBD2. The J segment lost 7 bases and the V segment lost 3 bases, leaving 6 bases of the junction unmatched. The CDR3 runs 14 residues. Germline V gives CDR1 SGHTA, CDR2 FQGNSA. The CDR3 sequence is CASSLMTSLNEQFF. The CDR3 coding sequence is TGTGCCAGCAGCTTGATGACTAGCTTGAATGAGCAGTTCTTC.

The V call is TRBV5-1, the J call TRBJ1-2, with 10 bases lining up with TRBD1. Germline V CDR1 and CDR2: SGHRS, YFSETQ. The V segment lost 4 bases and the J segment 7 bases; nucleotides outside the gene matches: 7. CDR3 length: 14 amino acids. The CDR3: CASSEDRGRRGYTF. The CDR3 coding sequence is TGCGCCAGCAGCGAAGACAGGGGGCGGCGTGGCTACACCTTC.

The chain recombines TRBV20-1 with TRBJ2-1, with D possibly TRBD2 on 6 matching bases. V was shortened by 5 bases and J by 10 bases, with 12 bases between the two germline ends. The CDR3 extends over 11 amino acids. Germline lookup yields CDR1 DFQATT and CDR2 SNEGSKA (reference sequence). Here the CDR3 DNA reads TGCAGTGCTCCCACTCGGGGGGAGCAGTTCTTC. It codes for CSAPTRGEQFF.

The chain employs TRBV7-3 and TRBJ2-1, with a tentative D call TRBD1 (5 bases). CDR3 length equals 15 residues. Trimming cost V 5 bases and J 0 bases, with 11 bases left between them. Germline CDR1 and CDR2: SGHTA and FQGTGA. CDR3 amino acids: CASSPTASSYNEQFF. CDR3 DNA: TGTGCCAGCAGCCCGACAGCGAGCTCCTACAATGAGCAGTTCTTC.

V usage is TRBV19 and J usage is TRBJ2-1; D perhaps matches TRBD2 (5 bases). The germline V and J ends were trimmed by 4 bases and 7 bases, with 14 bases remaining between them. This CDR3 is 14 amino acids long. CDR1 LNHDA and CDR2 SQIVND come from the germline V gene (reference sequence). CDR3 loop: CASSSVLALNEQFF. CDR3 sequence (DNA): TGTGCCAGTAGTAGCGTGCTAGCTCTGAATGAGCAGTTCTTC.

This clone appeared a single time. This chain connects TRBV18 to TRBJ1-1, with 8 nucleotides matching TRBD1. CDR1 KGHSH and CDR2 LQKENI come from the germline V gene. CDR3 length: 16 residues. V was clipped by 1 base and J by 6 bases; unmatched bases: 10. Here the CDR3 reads CASSPRYRDRSAEAFF. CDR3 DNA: TGTGCCAGCTCACCACGCTACCGGGACAGGAGTGCTGAAGCTTTCTTT.

The CDR3 protein is CAIPGTGKIPNYGYTF. DNA of the CDR3: TGTGCCATACCTGGGACAGGCAAGATTCCTAACTATGGCTACACCTTC. The chain uses TRBV10-3 and TRBJ1-2, with 8 nucleotides matching TRBD1. This CDR3 region has 16 residues. V lost 9 bases to trimming and J lost 0 bases; unmatched junction nucleotides: 12. CDR1 is ENHRY and CDR2 is SYGVKD in the germline V gene.

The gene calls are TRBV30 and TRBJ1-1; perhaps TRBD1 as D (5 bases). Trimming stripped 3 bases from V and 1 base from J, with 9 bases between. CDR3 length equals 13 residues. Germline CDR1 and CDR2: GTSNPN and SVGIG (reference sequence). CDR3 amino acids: CAWRKQENTEAFF. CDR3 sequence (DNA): TGTGCCTGGAGGAAACAGGAGAACACTGAAGCTTTCTTT.

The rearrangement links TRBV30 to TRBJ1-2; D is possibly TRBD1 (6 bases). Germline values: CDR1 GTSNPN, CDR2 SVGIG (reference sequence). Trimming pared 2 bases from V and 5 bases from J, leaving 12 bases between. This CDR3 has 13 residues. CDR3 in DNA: TGTGCCTGGAGTTGGGACACCAAATATGGCTACACCTTC. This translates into CAWSWDTKYGYTF. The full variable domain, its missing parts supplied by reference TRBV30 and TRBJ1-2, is SQTIHQWPATLVQPVGSPLSLECTVEGTSNPNLYWYRQAAGRGLQLLFYSVGIGQISSEVPQNLSASRPQDRQFILSSKKLLLSDSGFYLCAWSWDTKYGYTFGSGTRLTVV.

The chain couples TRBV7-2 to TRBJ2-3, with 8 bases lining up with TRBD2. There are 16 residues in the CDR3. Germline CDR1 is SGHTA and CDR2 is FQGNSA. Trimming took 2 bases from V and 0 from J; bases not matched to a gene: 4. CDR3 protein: CASSLTSGHSTDTQYF. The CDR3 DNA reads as TGTGCCAGCAGCTTAACTAGCGGTCATAGCACAGATACGCAGTATTTT.

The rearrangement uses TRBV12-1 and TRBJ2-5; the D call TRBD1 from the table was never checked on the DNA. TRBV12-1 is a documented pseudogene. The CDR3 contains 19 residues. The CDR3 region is CASSHPRQGHQVVCGTQYF. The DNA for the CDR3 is TGTGCCAGCAGTCACCCCCGGCAGGGTCACCAGGTGGTATGCGGGACCCAGTACTTC.

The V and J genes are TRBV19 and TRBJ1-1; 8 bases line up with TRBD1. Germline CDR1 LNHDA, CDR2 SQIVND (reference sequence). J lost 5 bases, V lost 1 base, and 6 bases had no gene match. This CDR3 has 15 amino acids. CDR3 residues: CASSIGQGFETEAFF. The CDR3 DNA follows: TGTGCCAGTAGTATAGGACAGGGGTTTGAGACTGAAGCTTTCTTT.

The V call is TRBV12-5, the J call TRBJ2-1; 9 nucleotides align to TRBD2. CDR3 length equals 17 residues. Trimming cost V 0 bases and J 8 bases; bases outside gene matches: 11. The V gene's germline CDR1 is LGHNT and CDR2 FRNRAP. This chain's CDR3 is CASGLVVSLAGSYEQFF. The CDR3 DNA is TGTGCTAGTGGTTTGGTAGTCTCCCTAGCGGGGTCTTATGAGCAGTTCTTC. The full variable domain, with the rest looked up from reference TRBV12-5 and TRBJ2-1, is DARVTQTPRHKVTEMGQEVTMRCQPILGHNTVFWYRQTMMQGLELLAYFRNRAPLDDSGMPKDRFSAEMPDATLATLKIQPSEPRDSAVYFCASGLVVSLAGSYEQFFGPGTRLTVL.

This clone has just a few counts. CDR3 in amino acids: CASSPVGPGELFF. In DNA, the CDR3 is TGTGCCAGCAGCCCCGTGGGCCCCGGGGAGCTGTTTTTT. The rearrangement links TRBV6-5 to TRBJ2-2; D not resolved. The ends were cut back, 6 bases at V and 6 bases at J, with 11 bases in the middle. Germline V lookup: CDR1 MNHEY, CDR2 SVGAGI. The CDR3 sequence is 13 residues long.

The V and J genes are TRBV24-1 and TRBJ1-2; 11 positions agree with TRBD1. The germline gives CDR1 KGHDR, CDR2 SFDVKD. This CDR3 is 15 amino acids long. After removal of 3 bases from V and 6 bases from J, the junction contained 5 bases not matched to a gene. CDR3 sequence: CATSDRRTGGHGYTF. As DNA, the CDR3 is TGTGCCACCAGTGATAGGAGGACAGGGGGCCATGGCTACACCTTC.

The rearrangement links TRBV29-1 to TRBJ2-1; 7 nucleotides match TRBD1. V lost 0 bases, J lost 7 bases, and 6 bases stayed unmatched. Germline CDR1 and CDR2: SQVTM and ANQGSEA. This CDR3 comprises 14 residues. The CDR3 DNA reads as TGCAGCGTTGAAGATCCCCCAGGGGGTAATGAGCAGTTCTTC. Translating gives CSVEDPPGGNEQFF.

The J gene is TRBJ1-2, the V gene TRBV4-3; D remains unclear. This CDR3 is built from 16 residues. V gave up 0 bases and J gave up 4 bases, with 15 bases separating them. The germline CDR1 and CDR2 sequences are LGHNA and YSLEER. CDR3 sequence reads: CASSQDVAGRRYGYTF. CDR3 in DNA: TGCGCCAGCAGCCAAGATGTTGCAGGTCGGCGCTATGGCTACACCTTC.